This TCR beta chain is from a study of blood T cell repertoires in COVID-19. Study in general: Material from acute and convalescent COVID-19 was sourced from the United States, Italy and Spain.

The CDR3 sequence is 13 residues long. V lost 3 bases, J lost 10 bases, and 15 bases lay in between. CDR1 is MGHRA and CDR2 is YSYEKL in the germline V gene. This clone occurred a few times. Repertoires were generated with immunoSEQ multiplex PCR, while TCRdb's copy carries only in-frame clones and drops some. There are about 360,000 clones in the sample; around nine tenths occur only once, and 2.5% to 3.5% lies in the top ten. J is TRBJ1-2 and V is TRBV4-1, with a weak D call TRBD1 (5 bases). The sequenced sample was peripheral blood. This clonotype was sampled from a human donor in a cohort sampled during active COVID-19. The CDR3: CASSQIGAGPYTF. The CDR3 DNA follows: TGCGCCAGCAGCCAGATAGGGGCCGGACCCTACACCTTC.